This is a list of T cell receptor beta chains from one sample in a study of shared clonotypes between healthy human individuals. Repertoires were generated with immunoSEQ multiplex PCR, while TCRdb's copy carries only in-frame clones and drops some. The sample contains 2,500,000 or so clones, 80% to 95% of which appear only once. The sample comprised naive CD4+ T cells from PBMCs. The origin of the receptors is a young man in good health. Some clones in this sample may be carry-over from other donors' samples. The CDR3 runs from the conserved cysteine through the conserved F or W. Fields, in order: V gene, D gene, clone size, J gene, CDR3 DNA, CDR3 protein. The D gene is left open where the match is weak. Size is stated for part of the rows, as once, few or many counts, or as a class when the clone is expanded.

TRBV28	NA	NA	TRBJ2-3	TGTGCCAGCAGTTTTAGCACAGATACGCAGTATTTT	CASSFSTDTQYF
TRBV6-6	NA	once	TRBJ2-4	TGTGCCAGCAGCACCCTCTGGCAGGGGAAAAACATTCAGTACTTC	CASSTLWQGKNIQYF
TRBV5-1	NA	NA	TRBJ2-7	TGCGCCAGCAGCCCTACCTACGACTCCTACGAGCAGTACTTC	CASSPTYDSYEQYF
TRBV5-1	NA	NA	TRBJ2-7	TGCGCCAGCAGCTTGGAAAGGACAGCAGACGAGCAGTACTTC	CASSLERTADEQYF
TRBV7-9	TRBD2	NA	TRBJ2-5	TGTGCCAGCAGCTTCCGTCCCCCCGGGGGGGAGACCCAGTACTTC	CASSFRPPGGETQYF
TRBV6-5	NA	NA	TRBJ1-5	TGTGCCAGCAGGGGGGGGTTGGTTCAGCCCCAGCATTTT	CASRGGLVQPQHF
TRBV5-1	TRBD1	NA	TRBJ2-7	TGCGCCAGCAGCTTGGCCGGAGGCGGGACAGGAGCCTACGAGCAGTACTTC	CASSLAGGGTGAYEQYF
TRBV28	TRBD2	NA	TRBJ2-7	TGTGCCAGCAGTCCACCTAGCACTAGCGGGGCGTGGGACTTC	CASSPPSTSGAWDF
TRBV7-7	TRBD2	once	TRBJ2-2	TGTGCCAGCAGCCTCGGACTAGCGGGAGCCGGGGAGCTGTTTTTT	CASSLGLAGAGELFF
TRBV4-1	NA	NA	TRBJ2-1	TGCGCCAGCAGCCAAATCTCGGGAAGTCGAGAGCAGTTCTTC	CASSQISGSREQFF
TRBV9	NA	NA	TRBJ1-3	TGTGCCAGCAGCCCGAGAGGGAAGCGGACCGTCTCTGGAAACACCATATATTTT	CASSPRGKRTVSGNTIYF
TRBV28	NA	NA	TRBJ2-7	TGTGCCAGCAGTCACACAGGGGAGCAGTACTTC	CASSHTGEQYF
TRBV6-5	TRBD1	once	TRBJ1-1	TGTGCCAGCAGTTACTCGACCCAGGGGGCCCGTGAGGCTTTCTTT	CASSYSTQGAREAFF
TRBV29-1	TRBD2	once	TRBJ2-1	TGCAGCGTTTTGGGGGATAGCGGGAGAGGTATCGATGAGCAGTTCTTC	CSVLGDSGRGIDEQFF